The 27 T cell receptor beta chains reported below all come from one sample, sequenced in a study of T cell repertoires in cytomegalovirus infection. These receptors' targets are unknown. TCRdb re-called the reads through MiXCR, storing one row per CDR3 protein. The table lists approximately 1,000,000 distinct CDR3 sequences, 31% of them singletons. Sequenced material: cultured CD8+ T cells from PBMCs, taken from culture after CMV antigen stimulation. The receptors were sampled from a human donor in good health (CMV status not recorded). Some clones in this sample may be carry-over from other donors' samples.

The chain employs TRBV7-9 and TRBJ2-4, with 10 nucleotides matching TRBD1. Trimming cost V 5 bases and J 8 bases; bases outside gene matches: 9. The CDR3 consists of 15 residues. CDR1 and CDR2 from the germline V gene are SEHNR and FQNEAQ (reference sequence). Written as DNA, the CDR3 is TGTGCCAGCAGCAAAACAAGGACAGGGGGAGACATTCAGTACTTC. Amino acid sequence: CASSKTRTGGDIQYF.

This clonotype was seen many times. The chain combines TRBV7-6 with TRBJ2-7, with D possibly matching TRBD1 (5 bases). With 1 base removed from V and 3 bases from J, the gap between germline ends came to 10 bases. This CDR3 is built from 14 residues. Germline V CDR1 and CDR2: SGHVS, FNYEAQ. The CDR3 reads CASSLGQGHYEQYV. CDR3 DNA: TGTGCCAGCAGCTTAGGCCAGGGCCACTACGAGCAGTACGTC.

This clonotype came up a few times. The rearrangement joins TRBV20-1 to TRBJ2-1; TRBD2 matches 10 bases. With V trimmed by 5 bases and J by 0 bases, 13 bases remained unmatched. Germline CDR1 reads DFQATT; CDR2 reads SNEGSKA (reference sequence). The CDR3 is made up of 18 amino acids. CDR3 sequence reads: CSAPDPTSGLSSYNEQFF. The CDR3 nucleotides read TGCAGTGCTCCCGATCCGACTAGCGGGCTAAGCTCCTACAATGAGCAGTTCTTC.

Comment on this clonotype: One end of the junction varies from germline; a read error may be responsible. The chain recombines TRBV4-1 with TRBJ1-1; D is possibly TRBD1 (5 bases). The CDR3 length is 15 residues. Germline V gene lookup returns CDR1 MGHRA and CDR2 YSYEKL. CDR3 bases: TGCACCAGCAGCCCGAGGGGACGTGGGAACACTGAAGCTTTCTTT. Translation: CTSSPRGRGNTEAFF.

This chain connects TRBV24-1 to TRBJ1-1, with D perhaps TRBD1 (6 bases). V dropped 0 bases and J dropped 4 bases, with 11 bases sitting between them. The CDR3 contains 15 residues. CDR1 is KGHDR, CDR2 SFDVKD, per germline. This chain's CDR3 is CATSDLNGGSTEAFF. In DNA form, the CDR3 reads TGTGCCACCAGTGATTTGAACGGGGGCAGCACTGAAGCTTTCTTT.

This clonotype came up a few times. The chain employs TRBV7-9 and TRBJ2-1, with 7 positions matching TRBD1. Trimming cost V 5 bases and J 2 bases; bases outside gene matches: 6. The CDR3 consists of 15 residues. Germline loops: CDR1 SEHNR, CDR2 FQNEAQ (reference sequence). The chain's CDR3 is CASSRQGGAYNEQFF. CDR3 coding DNA: TGTGCCAGCAGCCGACAGGGTGGAGCCTACAATGAGCAGTTCTTC.

This chain joins TRBV7-6 and TRBJ1-5; the D is unclear. The CDR3 extends over 15 amino acids. With 5 bases removed from V and 5 bases from J, the gap between germline ends came to 16 bases. Germline V lookup: CDR1 SGHVS, CDR2 FNYEAQ. DNA for the CDR3: TGTGCCAGCAGCCCCTTCGCCCGACGGGATCAGCCCCAGCATTTT. It yields the protein CASSPFARRDQPQHF.

This sequence joins TRBV12-3 or TRBV12-4 and TRBJ1-2; TRBD1 might be the D (6 bases). This CDR3 region has 14 residues. Deletions cut 4 bases from V and 3 bases from J, with 12 bases between. In nucleotides, the CDR3 is TGTGCCAGCAGTTATACAGGGTCGTACTATGGCTACACCTTC. Protein product: CASSYTGSYYGYTF.

The V gene is TRBV7-2, the J gene TRBJ1-1; possible D gene TRBD1, 6 bases. With 2 bases removed from V and 1 base from J, the gap between germline ends came to 11 bases. In germline, CDR1 is SGHTA, CDR2 FQGNSA. The CDR3 length is 15 residues. DNA for the CDR3: TGTGCCAGCAGCTTATGGACAGAATCGAACACTGAAGCTTTCTTT. Its translation: CASSLWTESNTEAFF. Full variable domain (missing parts from reference TRBV7-2 and TRBJ1-1): GAGVSQSPSNKVTEKGKDVELRCDPISGHTALYWYRQSLGQGLEFLIYFQGNSAPDKSGLPSDRFSAERTGGSVSTLTIQRTQQEDSAVYLCASSLWTESNTEAFFGQGTRLTVV.

This clonotype was seen more than once but under ten times. This sequence joins TRBV6-6 and TRBJ1-5; possibly TRBD1 for D (5 bases). CDR3 length: 14 residues. CDR1 and CDR2 from the germline V gene are MNHNY and SVGAGI (reference sequence). The V gene lost 1 base and the J gene lost 5 bases, with 9 bases spanning the gap. CDR3 in amino acids: CASSYLGVDQPQHF. DNA of the CDR3: TGTGCCAGCAGTTACTTAGGGGTAGATCAGCCCCAGCATTTT.

There are many counts of this clonotype. The chain uses TRBV10-3 and TRBJ2-3; tentatively, D is TRBD1 (6 bases). CDR1 and CDR2 (germline): ENHRY, SYGVKD. Trimming left V 0 bases short and J 2 bases short, with 12 bases between. This CDR3 contains 16 residues. CDR3 nucleotide sequence: TGTGCCATCAGTGAGTCGATGGCAGGGGACACAGATACGCAGTATTTT. It yields the protein CAISESMAGDTDTQYF.

This clonotype appeared a few times. The chain recombines TRBV5-1 with TRBJ2-1; D could derive from TRBD1 or TRBD2 (5 bases each). Per the germline V gene, CDR1 is SGHRS and CDR2 is YFSETQ. V lost 3 bases, J lost 1 base, and 11 bases lay in between. CDR3 size: 15 residues. CDR3 DNA sequence: TGCGCCAGCAGCTGGGACCCGGGTTCCTACAATGAGCAGTTCTTC. Amino acid sequence: CASSWDPGSYNEQFF.

On this clonotype: The junction shows a germline mismatch at one end, possibly a read error. The chain uses TRBV7-9 and TRBJ2-1; D is undetermined. The CDR3 runs 11 residues. Germline V gene lookup returns CDR1 SEHNR and CDR2 FQNEAQ (reference sequence). CDR3 loop: CTSSLGNEQFF. CDR3 DNA: TGTACCAGCAGCCTGGGCAATGAGCAGTTCTTC.

This clonotype was recorded at least ten times. V usage is TRBV7-8 and J usage is TRBJ1-4, with D uncertain. The germline gives CDR1 SGHVS, CDR2 FQNEAQ. V was clipped by 4 bases and J by 6 bases, with 12 bases between them. The CDR3 covers 14 residues. Written as DNA, the CDR3 is TGTGCCAGCAGCTCCCCCGACCATGATGAAAAACTGTTTTTT. Translating gives CASSSPDHDEKLFF.

This clonotype was found many times. The chain couples TRBV12-3 or TRBV12-4 to TRBJ2-7; D ambiguous. V was clipped by 3 bases and J by 1 base, with 16 bases between them. The CDR3 length is 16 residues. CDR3 nucleotide sequence: TGTGCCAGCAGTTTGAGTTCTCTTCACTGGTCCTACGAGCAGTACTTC. Translating it yields CASSLSSLHWSYEQYF.

The chain employs TRBV5-1 and TRBJ1-1, with a possible D match to TRBD1 (6 bases). The V gene lost 0 bases and the J gene lost 2 bases, with 20 bases spanning the gap. The CDR3 is 18 amino acids. Looked up from germline, CDR1 is SGHRS and CDR2 is YFSETQ. The CDR3 here is CASSLALDPGHTNTEAFF. In DNA, the CDR3 is TGCGCCAGCAGCTTGGCACTCGACCCGGGACACACTAACACTGAAGCTTTCTTT.

V gene TRBV19 combines with J gene TRBJ2-3; 12 nucleotides line up with TRBD2. Germline loops: CDR1 LNHDA, CDR2 SQIVND (reference sequence). This CDR3 contains 20 residues. Trimming removed 3 bases from V and 3 bases from J; junction bases left unmatched: 16. CDR3 residues: CASSISASGGDDSMTDTQYF. In DNA form, the CDR3 reads TGTGCCAGTAGTATTTCAGCTAGCGGGGGGGATGATTCGATGACAGATACGCAGTATTTT. Using reference TRBV19 and TRBJ2-3 for the parts outside the CDR3, the full variable domain is DGGITQSPKYLFRKEGQNVTLSCEQNLNHDAMYWYRQDPGQGLRLIYYSQIVNDFQKGDIAEGYSVSREKKESFPLTVTSAQKNPTAFYLCASSISASGGDDSMTDTQYFGPGTRLTVL.

This clonotype was counted between two and nine times. The chain employs TRBV27 and TRBJ1-1; no reliable D call. Germline assignment: CDR1 MNHEY and CDR2 SMNVEV (reference sequence). The V gene lost 1 base and the J gene lost 10 bases, with 13 bases spanning the gap. The CDR3 runs to 13 residues. For the CDR3, the DNA is TGTGCCAGCAGTTTATTAGGAGAGGCAGGAGCTTTCTTT. It is translated as CASSLLGEAGAFF.

V is TRBV4-1 and J is TRBJ2-5; possibly TRBD2 for D (6 bases). Trimming removed 3 bases from V and 0 bases from J, with 8 bases in between. The germline V gene has CDR1 MGHRA and CDR2 YSYEKL. This CDR3 comprises 14 residues. The CDR3 DNA reads TGCGCCAGCAGCCATTGGGAGGACCAAGAGACCCAGTACTTC. Translated: CASSHWEDQETQYF.

The chain combines TRBV6-1 with TRBJ1-1, with TRBD1 as a possible D gene (5 bases). Looked up from germline, CDR1 is MNHNS and CDR2 is SASEGT. V shed 5 bases and J shed 0 bases, with 16 bases lying between them. This CDR3 comprises 16 residues. The CDR3 protein is CASSRIPGGMNTEAFF. In nucleotides, the CDR3 is TGTGCCAGCAGTCGAATACCGGGGGGAATGAACACTGAAGCTTTCTTT.

This clonotype has at least ten counts. The chain couples TRBV12-3 or TRBV12-4 to TRBJ1-5, with 7 bases lining up with TRBD1. CDR3 length equals 15 residues. The junction had 3 bases not matched to a gene; V was cut back by 2 bases and J by 2 bases. In nucleotides, the CDR3 is TGTGCCAGCAGTTTAAAGGGGGCCGGCAATCAGCCCCAGCATTTT. Translation: CASSLKGAGNQPQHF.

The V and J genes are TRBV15 and TRBJ1-5; D is uncertain. This CDR3 region has 14 residues. Germline V gene data show CDR1 as LNHNV and CDR2 as YYDKDF (reference sequence). Trimming removed 0 bases from V and 9 bases from J, with 12 bases in between. The CDR3, as DNA: TGTGCCACCAGCAGAGATGGTGAGGTTTCGCCCCAGCATTTT. Protein: CATSRDGEVSPQHF.

In the case of this clonotype: One base away lies a much larger clone, so this may be a sequencing read error. The chain joins TRBV7-2 to TRBJ2-1; the D is unclear. The CDR3 consists of 13 residues. CDR1 SGHTA and CDR2 FQGNSA come from the germline V gene. CDR3 region: CASSRRKYNEQLF. The CDR3 bases are TGTGCCAGCAGCCGAAGAAAGTACAATGAGCAGCTCTTC.

The chain couples TRBV6-6 to TRBJ2-7; 9 bases align to TRBD1. Per germline, CDR1 MNHNY and CDR2 SVGAGI (reference sequence). The CDR3 is 15 amino acids. Trimming cost V 5 bases and J 1 base; bases outside gene matches: 6. In DNA, the CDR3 is TGTGCCAGCAGTACAAGGACAGGGGTATCCTACGAGCAGTACGTC. Amino acids: CASSTRTGVSYEQYV.

There are many counts of this clonotype. The chain recombines TRBV12-3 or TRBV12-4 with TRBJ2-5, with D tentatively TRBD2 (6 bases). CDR3 length equals 14 residues. The V end lost 6 bases, the J end lost 4 bases, and 15 bases lay between the germline ends. CDR3 in amino acids: CASSLLALGETQYF. The CDR3 DNA sequence: TGTGCCAGCAGCTTACTAGCTTTGGGAGAGACCCAGTACTTC.

This chain links TRBV12-5 with TRBJ2-3, with 9 bases lining up with TRBD1. CDR1 is LGHNT and CDR2 is FRNRAP in the germline V gene. The CDR3 is made up of 15 amino acids. V gave up 5 bases and J gave up 1 base; unmatched junction bases: 4. The CDR3 here is CASGDWDRGTDTQYF. DNA of the CDR3: TGTGCTAGTGGTGACTGGGACAGGGGCACAGATACGCAGTATTTT.

This clonotype came up many times. This chain joins TRBV7-8 and TRBJ2-3, with D hard to call. Per germline, CDR1 SGHVS and CDR2 FQNEAQ. Trimming cost V 5 bases and J 0 bases, with 12 bases left between them. The CDR3 totals 15 residues. The CDR3 reads CASSHPGVSTDTQYF. CDR3 nucleotides: TGTGCCAGCAGCCATCCTGGGGTTAGCACAGATACGCAGTATTTT. The entire variable domain, with the rest obtained from reference TRBV7-8 and TRBJ2-3, is as follows: GAGVSQSPRYKVAKRGQDVALRCDPISGHVSLFWYQQALGQGPEFLTYFQNEAQLDKSGLPSDRFFAERPEGSVSTLKIQRTQQEDSAVYLCASSHPGVSTDTQYFGPGTRLTVL.